The rows below give T cell receptor beta chains drawn from one sample of a study of response to subunit inactivated influenza vaccine. Using its own MiXCR run on the RT-PCR reads, TCRdb lists one record per CDR3 protein. The sample holds 560,000 or so distinct CDR3 sequences; 6.5% to 8% are singletons and the top ten take approximately 12%. Source: PBMCs from blood, taken less than 25 months after vaccination. These receptors originate from a man aged 50 to 69 who received an inactivated influenza vaccine. CDR3s include the opening cysteine and the closing phenylalanine or tryptophan. Each record gives: clone size, D gene, V gene, J gene, CDR3 DNA, CDR3 protein. The D gene is left open where the match is weak. Only part of the rows carry a size: once, few, many, or a class if the clone is expanded.

size: NA; D: TRBD1; V: TRBV20-1; J: TRBJ2-3; DNA: TGCAGTGCTTACGACAGGGGGACCGATACGCAGTATTTT; CDR3: CSAYDRGTDTQYF
size: NA; D: NA; V: TRBV20-1; J: TRBJ2-1; DNA: TGCAGTGCCGTCGGAACGGGGGGCGAACTTAAAATTTTCAATGAGCAGTTCTTC; CDR3: CSAVGTGGELKIFNEQFF
size: few; D: NA; V: TRBV4-1; J: TRBJ1-2; DNA: TGCGCCAGCAGCCAGGCCCCACGGGACCTCCTTAACTATGGCTACACCTTC; CDR3: CASSQAPRDLLNYGYTF
size: NA; D: NA; V: TRBV4-1; J: TRBJ2-4; DNA: TGCGCCAGCAGCCAGGGACCCTCAGAAGCCAAAAACATTCAGTACTTC; CDR3: CASSQGPSEAKNIQYF
size: NA; D: TRBD1; V: TRBV7-2; J: TRBJ2-7; DNA: TGTGCCAGCAGCGTGCGAGGACAGGGGGTAAAGCAGTACTTC; CDR3: CASSVRGQGVKQYF
size: NA; D: NA; V: TRBV10-2; J: TRBJ1-2; DNA: TGCGCCAGCAGTGATCGGACACACTATGGCTACACCTTC; CDR3: CASSDRTHYGYTF
size: few; D: TRBD2; V: TRBV7-2; J: TRBJ2-3; DNA: TGTGCCAGCAGCTTAGCCGCTAGCGGGCCTCTGGGATATTTT; CDR3: CASSLAASGPLGYF
size: many; D: TRBD1; V: TRBV20-1; J: TRBJ1-3; DNA: TGCAGTGCGACGCGAGGGGGCAGGGCCGCCTCTGGAAACACCATATATTTT; CDR3: CSATRGGRAASGNTIYF
size: many; D: NA; V: TRBV6-1; J: TRBJ2-7; DNA: TGTGCCAGCAGTCCGACGGTAACCTACGAGCAGTACTTC; CDR3: CASSPTVTYEQYF
size: NA; D: NA; V: TRBV28; J: TRBJ2-7; DNA: TGTGCCAGTAGGAACTGGCTTGGGGACGAGCAGTACTTC; CDR3: CASRNWLGDEQYF
size: few; D: NA; V: TRBV24-1; J: TRBJ2-1; DNA: TGTGCCACCAGTGATTTTGTTGGGGCTAGCTCCTACAATGAGCAGTTCTTC; CDR3: CATSDFVGASSYNEQFF
size: few; D: NA; V: TRBV20-1; J: TRBJ1-1; DNA: TGCAGTGCTAGATGGACACTTGAAGCTTTCTTT; CDR3: CSARWTLEAFF
size: few; D: TRBD1; V: TRBV9; J: TRBJ2-1; DNA: TGTGCCAGCAGCGTACAGACAGGGCTTAAAGACAATGAGCAGTTCTTC; CDR3: CASSVQTGLKDNEQFF
size: NA; D: NA; V: TRBV25-1; J: TRBJ2-6; DNA: TGTGCCAGCAGTGCCTGGGGCGCTGGGGCCAACGTCCTGACTTTC; CDR3: CASSAWGAGANVLTF
size: NA; D: NA; V: TRBV7-2; J: TRBJ2-5; DNA: TGTGCCAGCAGCGTGGACAGTTCCGAGGAGACCCAGTACTTC; CDR3: CASSVDSSEETQYF
size: NA; D: NA; V: TRBV4-1; J: TRBJ2-5; DNA: TGCGCCAGCAGCCGGCAACCTGGACAGCCCCAAGAGACCCAGTACTTC; CDR3: CASSRQPGQPQETQYF
size: NA; D: TRBD1; V: TRBV20-1; J: TRBJ2-2; DNA: TGCAGTGCTGTCACAGGGACAGGGAATACCGGGGAGCTGTTTTTT; CDR3: CSAVTGTGNTGELFF
size: many; D: NA; V: TRBV18; J: TRBJ2-1; DNA: TGTGCCAGCTCACCGCCCCCCGGACCGGACGGAGGTGAGAGTGAGCAGTTCTTC; CDR3: CASSPPPGPDGGESEQFF
size: NA; D: TRBD1; V: TRBV6-5; J: TRBJ1-6; DNA: TGTGCCAGCAGTTACTCGACTACAGGGACAGGAAATAATTCACCCCTCCACTTT; CDR3: CASSYSTTGTGNNSPLHF
size: NA; D: TRBD2; V: TRBV9; J: TRBJ2-1; DNA: TGTGCCAGCAGCGTAGGGACTAGCGGGAGGGCCAAAGCCTACAATGAGCAGTTCTTC; CDR3: CASSVGTSGRAKAYNEQFF
size: many; D: NA; V: TRBV27; J: TRBJ2-1; DNA: TGTGCCAGCAGTTTACGGGCCGTCGATGGAAATGAGCAGTTCTTC; CDR3: CASSLRAVDGNEQFF
size: many; D: TRBD1; V: TRBV28; J: TRBJ2-5; DNA: TGTGCCAGCAGTCCGGACAGGGGGCTAGAGACCCAGTACTTC; CDR3: CASSPDRGLETQYF